These T cell receptor beta chains were read from a single sample in a study of blood T cell repertoires in COVID-19. Sequencing used immunoSEQ multiplex PCR; TCRdb keeps in-frame clones, though not all of them. The sample comprises 330,000 or so clones, 89% of which are singletons, and 3% to 4.5% rests with the top ten. What was sequenced was peripheral blood. The receptors originated from a woman aged 55-69 years with COVID-19, enrolled during active disease. Both conserved end residues are part of each CDR3. Fields, in order: clone size, J gene, D gene, V gene, CDR3 DNA, CDR3 protein. The D gene is left open where the match is weak. The listing skips clone size in some rows; elsewhere it reads once, few, many or a size class.

NA | TRBJ1-6 | NA | TRBV10-3 | TGTGCCATCAGTAAGTTCGAGGTGCGGGATAATTCACCCCTCCACTTT | CAISKFEVRDNSPLHF
NA | TRBJ1-2 | NA | TRBV21-1 | TGTGCCAGCAGCAAAGTGTTCGTGGAGGGTGGCTACACCTTC | CASSKVFVEGGYTF
NA | TRBJ2-1 | TRBD1 | TRBV5-1 | TGCGCCAGCAGCCTGTCTGGACAGGGTGGCAATGAGCAGTTCTTC | CASSLSGQGGNEQFF
NA | TRBJ1-1 | TRBD1 | TRBV7-9 | TGTGCCAGCAGCCAAGGGACAGGGAGGACGAACACTGAAGCTTTCTTT | CASSQGTGRTNTEAFF
NA | TRBJ2-3 | NA | TRBV5-1 | TGCGCCAGCAGCTTAGATGAGGTCCCGCGCACAGATACGCAGTATTTT | CASSLDEVPRTDTQYF
NA | TRBJ2-4 | NA | TRBV19 | TGTGCCAGTGTGGACAGCAGGGTAGCCAAAAACATTCAGTACTTC | CASVDSRVAKNIQYF
NA | TRBJ1-1 | NA | TRBV11-1 | TGTGCCAGCGCAAGAGTCCTTAACACTGAAGCTTTCTTT | CASARVLNTEAFF
NA | TRBJ1-2 | TRBD1 | TRBV28 | TGTGCCAGCAGTTCTTGGGACAGGGGAAGAGGCTACACCTTC | CASSSWDRGRGYTF
NA | TRBJ1-2 | TRBD1 | TRBV3-1/TRBV3-2 | TGTGCCAGCAGCCCTGGGACAGGGGATGGCTACACCTTC | CASSPGTGDGYTF
NA | TRBJ1-2 | NA | TRBV4-1 | TGCGCCAGCAGCCAAGAGGACCTGGCGGGATCTATGGGTAGCCGTTATGGCTACACCTTC | CASSQEDLAGSMGSRYGYTF
NA | TRBJ2-1 | NA | TRBV5-1 | TGCGCCAGCAGCTTGGCATTTGATGAGCAGTTCTTC | CASSLAFDEQFF
once | TRBJ1-5 | NA | TRBV6-6 | TGTGCCAGCAGATACGGAGGGGAAAATCAGCCCCAGCATTTT | CASRYGGENQPQHF
NA | TRBJ1-2 | TRBD1 | TRBV2 | TGTGCCAGCAGACCGGGACAGGGTGGTTATGGCTACACCTTC | CASRPGQGGYGYTF
once | TRBJ1-2 | NA | TRBV5-1 | TGCGCCAGCAGCCCCTCGGCCGGGGGGGGCGCTAACTATGGCTACACCTTC | CASSPSAGGGANYGYTF
NA | TRBJ1-6 | TRBD1 | TRBV4-2 | TGTGCCAGCAGCCAAGACTGGGCAGGGGGCGGATATAATTCACCCCTCCACTTT | CASSQDWAGGGYNSPLHF
NA | TRBJ1-6 | NA | TRBV4-1 | TGCGCCAGCAGCCAGGACACAAGCTCACCCCTCCACTTT | CASSQDTSSPLHF
NA | TRBJ2-3 | NA | TRBV9 | TGTGCCAGCAGCGTAGCGGACTCACAAACCACAGATACGCAGTATTTT | CASSVADSQTTDTQYF
NA | TRBJ2-6 | TRBD1 | TRBV7-9 | TGTGCCAGCAGCTCAGGCCGGACAGGGTCCGCCAACGTCCTGACTTTC | CASSSGRTGSANVLTF
NA | TRBJ1-2 | NA | TRBV5-6 | TGTGCCAGCAGCAACTCAGGGAGGGCCTATGGCTACACCTTC | CASSNSGRAYGYTF
NA | TRBJ1-2 | TRBD1 | TRBV28 | TGTGCCAGCAGGACCGGACAGGGGGCGGGAGGCTACACCTTC | CASRTGQGAGGYTF
once | TRBJ2-7 | TRBD1 | TRBV7-9 | TGTGCCAGCAGCCAAGGGACAGCCTACGAGCAGTACTTC | CASSQGTAYEQYF